The source of this TCR beta chain is a study of blood T cell repertoires in COVID-19. There are a few counts of this clone. TCRdb's copy holds only in-frame clones and misses some; the assay was immunoSEQ multiplex PCR. The table records roughly 80,000 clones, 75% to 90% of them present only once. This TCR came from a human donor in a cohort sampled during active COVID-19. Sequenced: peripheral blood.

The CDR3 region has the DNA TGTGCCAGCAGCCGGACAGGGGGCGTTGGCTACACCTTC. It specifies CASSRTGGVGYTF. The chain employs TRBV4-2 and TRBJ1-2; 11 positions agree with TRBD1. J lost 7 bases, V lost 4 bases, and 2 bases had no gene match. The CDR3 length is 13 residues. The V gene's germline CDR1 is LGHNA and CDR2 YNFKEQ.